This entry describes one T cell receptor (beta chain). These data come from a study of blood T cell repertoires in COVID-19. Study at large: Recovered participants had two consecutive negative NP/OP PCR tests, healthcare professional clearance, or symptom resolution.

The cohort comprised adults aged about 18 to 100 years residing in approximately 22 US areas. Under the authors' procedure: Amplification of reference gene primers was used by the study to estimate nucleated cell counts. Here immunoSEQ multiplex PCR was the method, and the copy in TCRdb shows in-frame clones only, minus some. The DNA was the basis for D and trimming; V, J and clone size are from that table. Seen here are about 170,000 clones, roughly 85% observed once, and the top ten hold around 20%. Sequences were obtained from PBMCs or T cells enriched from blood (not recorded which). This receptor was taken from a woman aged 70 to 79 in a cohort exposed to, infected with or recovered from COVID-19 (not recorded which).

CDR3 bases: TGCAGTGCTAGTGAACAGGGCAGTCAGCCCCAGCATTTT. It yields the protein CSASEQGSQPQHF. This chain uses TRBV20-1 with TRBJ1-5; TRBD1 might be the D (6 bases). The CDR3 length is 13 residues. Germline V lookup: CDR1 DFQATT, CDR2 SNEGSKA (reference sequence). V lost 3 bases and J lost 6, with 12 bases in between.